This TCR beta chain was identified during a study of CXCR3-negative and CXCR3-positive naive CD8 T cells. Overall study findings and caveats: CD5 surface expression was similar among naive subsets, and TCR strength was estimated by inference from TRB CDR3 properties.

Germline V gives CDR1 LGHDT, CDR2 YNNKEL (reference sequence). The CDR3 runs to 16 residues. Each TRB cDNA library was prepared by 5' RACE (with UMI labels). After re-calling the 5' RACE reads, TCRdb lists one entry per CDR3 protein, DNA absent. This sample carries roughly 30,000 distinct CDR3 sequences, with approximately 10% going to the ten biggest clones. With regard to this clonotype: Its antigen is not identified.

The sequencing sample was made of memory CD8+ T cells from blood. V gene TRBV3-1 combines with J gene TRBJ2-5; TCRdb reports TRBD1, a call that lacks DNA to check it against. The TCR originated in a human donor in good health. Some clones in this sample may be carry-over from other donors' samples. This CDR3 reads CASSQVGGGYQETQYF.